The TCR beta chain described here comes from a study of blood T cell repertoires in COVID-19. The method was immunoSEQ multiplex PCR; TCRdb's version includes in-frame clones alone and lacks a portion of them. The repertoire has about 130,000 clones, about four fifths of them found once; the top ten carry 17%. CDR1 SGHTA and CDR2 FQGNSA come from the germline V gene. The CDR3 totals 16 residues. The V end was cut by 1 base, the J end by 6 bases, with 19 bases between. The source material was peripheral blood. The rearrangement uses TRBV7-2 and TRBJ2-7, with D maybe TRBD2 (6 bases). This TCR came from a woman at least 80 years old with acute or convalescent COVID-19. The CDR3 loop is CASSLGGAGSPIEQYF. The CDR3 DNA reads as TGTGCCAGCAGCTTAGGAGGCGCGGGGAGTCCCATCGAGCAGTACTTC.